Each of the 27 T cell receptor beta chains below was sequenced from the same sample in a study of cytomegalovirus exposure and HLA in healthy donors. The primer mix had 60 Vbeta and 13 Jbeta primers. TCRdb's table, derived via immunoSEQ multiplex PCR, lists solely in-frame clones and lacks some. The specimen's table records roughly 190,000 clones. Sequencing used PBMCs. Receptors originate from a woman aged 18-35 years in good health and CMV-seropositive.

V gene TRBV2 combines with J gene TRBJ1-1, with 7 bases that match TRBD1. The CDR3 spans 13 residues. CDR1 and CDR2 from the germline V gene are SNHLY and FYNNEI. V lost 6 bases, J lost 11 bases, and 12 bases stayed unmatched. This chain's CDR3 is CASREGQSLEAFF. DNA of the CDR3: TGTGCCAGCAGAGAGGGACAGAGCCTAGAGGCTTTCTTT.

The chain carries TRBV30 and TRBJ2-5; 9 positions agree with TRBD1. CDR1 GTSNPN and CDR2 SVGIG come from the germline V gene (reference sequence). The CDR3 consists of 12 residues. J lost 4 bases, V lost 5 bases, and 2 bases had no gene match. The CDR3 coding sequence is TGTGCCTGGGCGGACAGGGGAGAGACCCAGTACTTC. Protein sequence: CAWADRGETQYF.

The chain has TRBV6-5 and TRBJ1-2; D not resolved. Germline values: CDR1 MNHEY, CDR2 SVGAGI. Trimming shortened V by 7 bases and J by 1 base, and 13 bases separated the two germline ends. CDR3 length: 14 amino acids. CDR3 amino acids: CASKRGIDNYGYTF. CDR3 DNA sequence: TGTGCCAGCAAACGAGGGATCGATAACTATGGCTACACCTTC.

CDR3 DNA: TGTGCCAGCAGCTTGTTAGCGGGAGGAGGAGAGACCCAGTACTTC. It encodes CASSLLAGGGETQYF. The V gene is TRBV5-4, the J gene TRBJ2-5; 10 bases map to TRBD2. Germline trimming cut 1 base from V and 4 bases from J; bases unmatched to any gene: 4. Germline CDR1 and CDR2: SGHNT and YYREEE (reference sequence). CDR3 length equals 15 residues.

This sequence joins TRBV6-1 and TRBJ2-7, with 10 bases that match TRBD1. V was pared by 4 bases and J by 1 base, with 4 bases of the junction left unmatched. There are 15 residues in the CDR3. Germline V gene sequence: CDR1 MNHNS, CDR2 SASEGT. The CDR3 DNA is TGTGCCAGCAGTGTCCGGGACAGGGGATCCTACGAGCAGTACTTC. Residues: CASSVRDRGSYEQYF.

The rearrangement links TRBV7-9 to TRBJ1-6; 7 bases match TRBD1. The CDR3 is 15 residues long. Germline V gene lookup returns CDR1 SEHNR and CDR2 FQNEAQ (reference sequence). V lost 6 bases, J lost 3 bases, and 5 bases stayed unmatched. The CDR3 bases are TGTGCCAGCAGTGGCCGGGACAGCTATAATTCACCCCTCCACTTT. Protein sequence: CASSGRDSYNSPLHF.

The chain carries TRBV4-1 and TRBJ2-5; 10 nucleotides align to TRBD2. This CDR3 has 16 amino acids. Germline loops: CDR1 MGHRA, CDR2 YSYEKL. V shed 0 bases, J shed 4 bases, and the junction held 5 bases outside the gene matches. The CDR3 reads CASSQDLRTSGETQYF. The CDR3 DNA sequence: TGCGCCAGCAGCCAAGACCTAAGGACTAGCGGAGAGACCCAGTACTTC.

The chain uses TRBV10-1 and TRBJ2-1; 8 bases are shared with TRBD2. V was pared by 6 bases and J by 8 bases, with 6 bases of the junction left unmatched. Germline V CDR1 and CDR2: WNHNN, SYGVQD (reference sequence). CDR3 size: 13 residues. CDR3 sequence (DNA): TGCGCCAGCAGCAAGCGGGAGCTCTATGAGCAGTTCTTC. This gives the protein CASSKRELYEQFF.

The chain is built from TRBV9 and TRBJ1-4, with D possibly being TRBD1 (6 bases). Trimming cost V 0 bases and J 10 bases, with 13 bases left between them. The CDR3 runs 14 residues. The germline CDR1 and CDR2 sequences are SGDLS and YYNGEE. CDR3: CASSVGQGKGKLFF. The CDR3 coding sequence is TGTGCCAGCAGCGTAGGGCAGGGGAAGGGAAAACTGTTTTTT.

V is TRBV5-4 and J is TRBJ2-7, with TRBD1 as a possible D gene (6 bases). Germline V CDR1 and CDR2: SGHNT, YYREEE (reference sequence). There are 13 residues in the CDR3. V was shortened by 4 bases and J by 5 bases, with 13 bases between the two germline ends. The CDR3 DNA is TGTGCCAGCAGCGAACAGGGTCTGAACGAGCAGTACTTC. Its protein product is CASSEQGLNEQYF.

The rearrangement links TRBV5-4 to TRBJ1-6; TRBD1 might be the D (5 bases). CDR1 is SGHNT, CDR2 YYREEE, per germline (reference sequence). The CDR3 contains 14 residues. V lost 7 bases to trimming and J lost 0 bases, with 8 bases between them. The DNA for the CDR3 is TGTGCCAGCCAGGGTGGCTCCTATAATTCACCCCTCCACTTT. Protein product: CASQGGSYNSPLHF.

J is TRBJ2-5 and V is TRBV5-1; D is unclear. The DNA end is a closer match to TRBJ2-7, so the J assignment may be wrong. Germline CDR1 is SGHRS and CDR2 is YFSETQ. There are 14 residues in the CDR3. CDR3 in DNA: TGCGCCAGCAGCTTGGTGGCCGGAAACTACGAGCAGTACTTC. Its translation is CASSLVAGNYEQYF.

The chain uses TRBV30 and TRBJ1-6; TRBD1 agrees at 7 bases. The CDR3 has 14 residues. With V trimmed by 1 base and J by 7 bases, 4 bases remained unmatched. The germline CDR1 and CDR2 sequences are GTSNPN and SVGIG (reference sequence). The CDR3 DNA sequence: TGTGCCTGGAGTGGACAGGGCCACAATTCACCCCTCCACTTT. This gives the protein CAWSGQGHNSPLHF.

The rearrangement uses TRBV27 and TRBJ2-1, with TRBD2 matching 7 bases. Germline CDR1 and CDR2: MNHEY and SMNVEV (reference sequence). The CDR3 has 16 residues. Trimming took 3 bases from V and 0 from J; bases not matched to a gene: 5. The CDR3 region is CASSLSWTSSYNEQFF. The CDR3 coding sequence is TGTGCCAGCAGTTTGTCCTGGACTAGCTCCTACAATGAGCAGTTCTTC.

This chain joins TRBV5-6 and TRBJ2-1, with 7 nucleotides matching TRBD2. The trim removed 1 base at V and 8 bases at J, leaving 9 bases unmatched. CDR1 is SGHDT and CDR2 is YYEEEE in the germline V gene. This CDR3 region has 15 residues. For the CDR3, the DNA is TGTGCCAGCAGCTTGAGCCCCACTAGCGACGATGAGCAGTTCTTC. This translates into CASSLSPTSDDEQFF.

The chain couples TRBV18 to TRBJ2-7; TRBD2 matches at 11 bases. There are 17 residues in the CDR3. V was pared by 2 bases and J by 6 bases, with 12 bases of the junction left unmatched. CDR1 and CDR2 (germline): KGHSH, LQKENI. CDR3 region: CASSPGAPLAGVSEQYF. In nucleotides, the CDR3 is TGTGCCAGCTCACCAGGAGCCCCACTAGCGGGAGTGTCCGAGCAGTACTTC.

CDR3 DNA: TGTGCCAGCAGCGCCTTGACAGGGGTGAAAAATTCACCCCTCCACTTT. It is translated as CASSALTGVKNSPLHF. V gene TRBV9 combines with J gene TRBJ1-6; 8 bases match TRBD1. V lost 3 bases, J lost 7 bases, and 9 bases stayed unmatched. Germline V gene sequence: CDR1 SGDLS, CDR2 YYNGEE. The CDR3 runs to 16 residues.

The V call is TRBV29-1, the J call TRBJ2-7; D unclear. The CDR3 is made up of 12 amino acids. The V and J ends lost 3 bases and 3 bases respectively, with 9 bases between them. In germline, CDR1 is SQVTM, CDR2 ANQGSEA. In DNA form, the CDR3 reads TGCAGCGTTGATTCAGGTGACTACGAGCAGTACTTC. Protein product: CSVDSGDYEQYF.

This chain uses TRBV18 with TRBJ1-1; D might be TRBD1 (6 bases). The CDR3 consists of 15 residues. Germline loops: CDR1 KGHSH, CDR2 LQKENI. V lost 3 bases to trimming and J lost 4 bases, with 15 bases between them. The CDR3 region has the DNA TGTGCCAGCTCACCGGACAGCCCTTTGACCACTGAAGCTTTCTTT. Translating it yields CASSPDSPLTTEAFF.

The genes are TRBV6-5 and TRBJ2-5, with 9 positions matching TRBD2. The last part of the DNA fits TRBJ2-7 better; the J call may be wrong. CDR1 is MNHEY, CDR2 SVGAGI, per germline. The CDR3 totals 15 residues. The CDR3 is CASSTLAGVGYEQYF. The CDR3 coding sequence is TGTGCCAGCAGTACATTAGCGGGAGTCGGCTACGAGCAGTACTTC.

The chain uses TRBV30 and TRBJ2-5, with TRBD2 as a possible D gene (5 bases). The CDR3 spans 13 residues. Between the trimmed V and J ends, which lost 1 base and 11 bases, there was a span of 17 bases. Germline V gives CDR1 GTSNPN, CDR2 SVGIG (reference sequence). The CDR3 coding sequence is TGTGCCTGGAGTGGTGTAGGTTCTGGGGAGCAGTACTTC. Translating gives CAWSGVGSGEQYF.

The gene calls are TRBV7-2 and TRBJ2-3; 11 nucleotides align to TRBD2. CDR1 is SGHTA, CDR2 FQGNSA, per germline. The V segment lost 5 bases and the J segment 2 bases; nucleotides outside the gene matches: 3. CDR3 length: 15 amino acids. The CDR3 loop reads CASSEGLADTDTQYF. Here the CDR3 DNA reads TGTGCCAGCAGCGAGGGACTAGCGGACACAGATACGCAGTATTTT.

J is TRBJ2-2 and V is TRBV27; 15 bases agree with TRBD2. V dropped 4 bases and J dropped 6; count of bases not matched to a gene: 0. The CDR3 has 15 residues. The germline CDR1 and CDR2 sequences are MNHEY and SMNVEV (reference sequence). The chain's CDR3 is CASSWTSGGAGELFF. The CDR3 DNA sequence: TGTGCCAGCAGTTGGACTAGCGGGGGGGCCGGGGAGCTGTTTTTT.

The rearrangement links TRBV19 to TRBJ2-5; 12 bases are a match to TRBD2. The CDR3 has 16 amino acids. CDR1 is LNHDA, CDR2 SQIVND, per germline (reference sequence). With 4 bases clipped from V and 5 bases from J, the junction kept 8 bases outside the gene matches. CDR3 bases: TGTGCCAGTAGTACGGGGACTAGCGGGTTCGGTGAGACCCAGTACTTC. Translated, it gives CASSTGTSGFGETQYF.

The genes are TRBV6-1 and TRBJ1-1; D is unresolved. Germline V gene lookup returns CDR1 MNHNS and CDR2 SASEGT. The CDR3 totals 11 residues. V gave up 7 bases and J gave up 2 bases, with 5 bases separating them. This CDR3 reads CASNRNTEAFF. The CDR3 nucleotides are TGTGCCAGCAACAGAAACACTGAAGCTTTCTTT.

Here the CDR3 DNA reads TGTGCCAGCAGTACTGAGGGGGCTGATGGCTACACCTTC. Its protein product is CASSTEGADGYTF. This sequence joins TRBV5-4 and TRBJ1-2; 7 bases agree with TRBD1. The junction had 7 bases not matched to a gene; V was cut back by 5 bases and J by 6 bases. The CDR3 runs 13 residues. Germline V gives CDR1 SGHNT, CDR2 YYREEE (reference sequence).

The rearrangement joins TRBV19 to TRBJ2-7; tentatively, D is TRBD2 (6 bases). The CDR3 extends over 14 amino acids. V was shortened by 3 bases and J by 3 bases, with 12 bases between the two germline ends. The germline CDR1 and CDR2 sequences are LNHDA and SQIVND (reference sequence). This CDR3 is CASSIGGAGYEQYF. The CDR3 DNA reads TGTGCCAGTAGTATTGGTGGAGCGGGCTACGAGCAGTACTTC. The complete variable domain, with remaining parts taken from reference TRBV19 and TRBJ2-7, reads DGGITQSPKYLFRKEGQNVTLSCEQNLNHDAMYWYRQDPGQGLRLIYYSQIVNDFQKGDIAEGYSVSREKKESFPLTVTSAQKNPTAFYLCASSIGGAGYEQYFGPGTRLTVT.